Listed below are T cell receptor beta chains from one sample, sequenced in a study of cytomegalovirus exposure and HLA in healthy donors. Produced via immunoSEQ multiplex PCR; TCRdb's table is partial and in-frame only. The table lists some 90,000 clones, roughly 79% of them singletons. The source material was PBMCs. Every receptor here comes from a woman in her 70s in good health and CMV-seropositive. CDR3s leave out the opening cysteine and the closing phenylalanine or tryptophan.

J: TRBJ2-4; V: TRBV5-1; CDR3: ASSLGADLAKNIQY
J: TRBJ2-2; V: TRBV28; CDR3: ASSSRSGRARSSGELF
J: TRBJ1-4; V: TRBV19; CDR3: ASSPTDRGPNEKLF
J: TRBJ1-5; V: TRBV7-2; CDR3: ASSLALSGNQPQH
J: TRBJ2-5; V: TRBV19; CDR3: ASSIDQGGIETQY
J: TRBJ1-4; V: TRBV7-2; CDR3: ASSLRTGTNEKLF
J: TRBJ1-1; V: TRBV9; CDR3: ASSRRTGGNTEAF
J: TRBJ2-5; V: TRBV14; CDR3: ASSNDRVRETQY
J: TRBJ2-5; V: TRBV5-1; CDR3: ASSLTSGSQETQY
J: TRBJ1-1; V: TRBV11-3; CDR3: ASSPSQAGTEAF
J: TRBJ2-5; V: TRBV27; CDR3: ASSRSVRETQY
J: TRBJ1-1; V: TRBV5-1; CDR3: ASRVGTVMNTEAF
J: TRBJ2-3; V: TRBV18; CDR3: ASSPILGPDTQY
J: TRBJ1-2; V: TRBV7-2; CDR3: ASSLSSAGDIGYT
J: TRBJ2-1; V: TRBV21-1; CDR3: ASSKPGGKKNEQF
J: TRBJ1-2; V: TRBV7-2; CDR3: ASSLGQGAYGYT
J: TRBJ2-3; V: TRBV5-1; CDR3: ASSLWPSSTDTQY
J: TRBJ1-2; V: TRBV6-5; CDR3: ASSSVGEGGYT
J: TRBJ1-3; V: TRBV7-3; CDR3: ASSLGVGNTIY
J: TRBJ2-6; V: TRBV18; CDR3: ASSTFTGGSGANVLT
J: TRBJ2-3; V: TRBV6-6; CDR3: ASSIQGFADTQY
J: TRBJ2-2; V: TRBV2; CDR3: ASLGGARTGELF
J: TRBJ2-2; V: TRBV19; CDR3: ASSIGLAVTGELF
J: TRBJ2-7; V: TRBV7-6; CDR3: ASSFQVSSYEQY
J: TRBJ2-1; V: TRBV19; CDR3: ASSIRTGIIKDEQF
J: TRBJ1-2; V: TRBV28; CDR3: ASSLYTRTANYGYT
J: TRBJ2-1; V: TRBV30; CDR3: AWIGREGREQF
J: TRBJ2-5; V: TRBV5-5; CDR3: ASSLEGNPPETQY
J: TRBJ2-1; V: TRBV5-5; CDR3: ASSPGSGSYNEQF
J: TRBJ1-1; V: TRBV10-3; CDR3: AIKDRDEAF
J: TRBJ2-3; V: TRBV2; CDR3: ASSTSGVGLADTQY
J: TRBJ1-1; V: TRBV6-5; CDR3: ASSSDRGEAF
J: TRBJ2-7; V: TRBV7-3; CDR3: ASSSPRLSAYYEQY
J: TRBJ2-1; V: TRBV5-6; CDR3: ASSKPGLAGGDSEQF
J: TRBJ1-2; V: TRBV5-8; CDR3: ASSFVGDYGYT
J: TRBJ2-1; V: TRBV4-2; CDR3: ASSQRTSGTYNEQF
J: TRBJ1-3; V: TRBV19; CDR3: ASSIDTGNTIY
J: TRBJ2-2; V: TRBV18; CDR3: ASSPDRGDTGELF
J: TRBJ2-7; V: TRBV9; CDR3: ASSVETGASYEQY
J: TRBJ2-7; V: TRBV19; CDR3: ASSIAFWTGGWSGVPGQY
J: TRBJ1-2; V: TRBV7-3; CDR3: ASRLGGDIGGYT